One TCR beta chain is described in this entry. Its antigen is unidentified. This sample stems from a study of identical twins. Using its own MiXCR run on the 5' RACE reads, TCRdb lists one record per CDR3 protein. In the table there are around 470,000 distinct CDR3 sequences, more than 13% of which are singletons. Study results and caveats: Out-of-frame alpha sequences that twins shared showed excess low generation probability.

These same data were also listed under a study on yellow fever vaccine responses in identical twins.

The source is a woman under 30 in good health. Sequenced input: CD4+ T cells sorted from blood.

For the CDR3, the DNA is TGTGCCAGCAGCTTAAACGGGCTAGCGGGTGAGCAGTTCTTC. It is translated as CASSLNGLAGEQFF. This sequence joins TRBV7-2 and TRBJ2-1; TRBD2 matches at 8 bases. J was trimmed by 9 bases and V by 2 bases; bases with no gene match: 6. Germline CDR1 is SGHTA and CDR2 is FQGNSA. This CDR3 is built from 14 residues.